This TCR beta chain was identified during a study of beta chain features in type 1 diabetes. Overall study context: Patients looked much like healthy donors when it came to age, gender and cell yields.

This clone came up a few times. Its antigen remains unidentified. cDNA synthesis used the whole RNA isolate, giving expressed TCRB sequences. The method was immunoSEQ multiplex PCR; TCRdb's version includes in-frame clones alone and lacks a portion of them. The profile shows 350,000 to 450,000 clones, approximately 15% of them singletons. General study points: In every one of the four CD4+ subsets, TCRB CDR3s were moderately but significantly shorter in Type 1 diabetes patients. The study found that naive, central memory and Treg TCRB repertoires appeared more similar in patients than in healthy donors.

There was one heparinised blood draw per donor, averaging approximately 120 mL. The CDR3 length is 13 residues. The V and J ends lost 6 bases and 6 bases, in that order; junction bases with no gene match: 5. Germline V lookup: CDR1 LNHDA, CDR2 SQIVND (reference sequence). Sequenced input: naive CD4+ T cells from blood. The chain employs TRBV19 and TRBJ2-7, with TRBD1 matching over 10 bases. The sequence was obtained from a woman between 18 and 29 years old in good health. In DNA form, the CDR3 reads TGTGCCAGTAGGGCCGGGACAGGGGTCGAGCAGTACTTC. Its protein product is CASRAGTGVEQYF.